This is a list of T cell receptor beta chains from one sample in a study of blood T cell repertoires in COVID-19. Some clones are missing from TCRdb's copy, which holds only in-frame ones; the method was immunoSEQ multiplex PCR. The sample consists of some 330,000 clones, approximately 87% of them appearing once. The material sequenced was peripheral blood. The receptors were gathered from a woman between 50 and 59 years old with active or convalescent COVID-19. CDR3s include the opening cysteine and the closing phenylalanine or tryptophan. Fields, in order: J gene, D gene, clone size, V gene, CDR3 DNA, CDR3 protein. A D gene is named only where the DNA matches it firmly. Only some rows state a clone size, as once, few, many or a class for expanded clones.

j_gene: TRBJ2-5
d_gene: TRBD2
abundance: .
v_gene: TRBV24-1
CDR3nt: TGTGCCACCAGTGATAGGGGACTAGCGGGAGGAACGGGAGAGACCCAGTACTTC
CDR3aa: CATSDRGLAGGTGETQYF

j_gene: TRBJ1-1
d_gene: .
abundance: .
v_gene: TRBV18
CDR3nt: TGTGCCAGCTCACCACGCGGTTTATCTGAAGCTTTCTTT
CDR3aa: CASSPRGLSEAFF

j_gene: TRBJ2-2
d_gene: TRBD1
abundance: once
v_gene: TRBV6-6
CDR3nt: TGTGCCAGCAGTATCCTCGGGACAGGTGCCGGGGAGCTGTTTTTT
CDR3aa: CASSILGTGAGELFF

j_gene: TRBJ2-7
d_gene: .
abundance: .
v_gene: TRBV11-1
CDR3nt: TGTGCCAGCACACTCAGGGGTTCCTCGGACGAGCAGTACTTC
CDR3aa: CASTLRGSSDEQYF

j_gene: TRBJ1-4
d_gene: TRBD1
abundance: .
v_gene: TRBV2
CDR3nt: TGTGCCAGCAGGGACCGACAGGGGGCGTTTTTAGGAAAACTGTTTTTT
CDR3aa: CASRDRQGAFLGKLFF

j_gene: TRBJ1-4
d_gene: .
abundance: .
v_gene: TRBV15
CDR3nt: TGTGCCACCAGCAGAGTTTATTCGGGTCCTAATGAAAAACTGTTTTTT
CDR3aa: CATSRVYSGPNEKLFF

j_gene: TRBJ2-3
d_gene: TRBD2
abundance: .
v_gene: TRBV27
CDR3nt: TGTGCCAGCAGCTCCCTACCGGGGGGGCTAGATACGCAGTATTTT
CDR3aa: CASSSLPGGLDTQYF

j_gene: TRBJ1-3
d_gene: .
abundance: few
v_gene: TRBV3-1/TRBV3-2
CDR3nt: TGTGCCAGCAGCCCCCCAGGAGGGGCGAGAAACACCATATATTTT
CDR3aa: CASSPPGGARNTIYF

j_gene: TRBJ2-1
d_gene: TRBD2
abundance: .
v_gene: TRBV6-1
CDR3nt: TGTGCCAGCAGTGAAGGGGGCGGGGGGGCCCATGAGCAGTTCTTC
CDR3aa: CASSEGGGGAHEQFF

j_gene: TRBJ1-4
d_gene: TRBD1
abundance: few
v_gene: TRBV30
CDR3nt: TGTGCCTGGAGTGCCGACAGGGCGCGAGAAAAACTGTTTTTT
CDR3aa: CAWSADRAREKLFF